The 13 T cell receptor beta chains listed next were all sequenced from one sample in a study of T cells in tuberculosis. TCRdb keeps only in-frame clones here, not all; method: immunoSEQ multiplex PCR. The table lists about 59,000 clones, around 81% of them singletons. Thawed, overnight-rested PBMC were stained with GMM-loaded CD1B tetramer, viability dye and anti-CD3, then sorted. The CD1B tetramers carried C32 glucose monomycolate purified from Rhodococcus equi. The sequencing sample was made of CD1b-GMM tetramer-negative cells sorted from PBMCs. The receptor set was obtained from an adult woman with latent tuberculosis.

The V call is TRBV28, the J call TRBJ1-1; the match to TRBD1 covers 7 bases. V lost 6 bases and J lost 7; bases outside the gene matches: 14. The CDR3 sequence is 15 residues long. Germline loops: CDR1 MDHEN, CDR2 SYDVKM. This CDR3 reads CASSPFRSRGVEAFF. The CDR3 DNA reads TGTGCCAGCAGCCCTTTTCGCAGCAGGGGGGTTGAAGCTTTCTTT.

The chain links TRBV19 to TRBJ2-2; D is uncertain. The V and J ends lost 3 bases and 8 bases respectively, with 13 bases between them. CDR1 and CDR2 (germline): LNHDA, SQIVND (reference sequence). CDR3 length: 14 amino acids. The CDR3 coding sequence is TGTGCCAGTAGTATTTTTCGTACCGGGGGGGAGCTGTTTTTT. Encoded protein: CASSIFRTGGELFF.

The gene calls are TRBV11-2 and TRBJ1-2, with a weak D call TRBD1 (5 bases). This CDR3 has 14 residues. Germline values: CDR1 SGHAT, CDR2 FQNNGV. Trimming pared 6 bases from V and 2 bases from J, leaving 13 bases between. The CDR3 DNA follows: TGTGCCAGCAGAGCCGCGGGGCAGAACTATGGCTACACCTTC. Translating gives CASRAAGQNYGYTF.

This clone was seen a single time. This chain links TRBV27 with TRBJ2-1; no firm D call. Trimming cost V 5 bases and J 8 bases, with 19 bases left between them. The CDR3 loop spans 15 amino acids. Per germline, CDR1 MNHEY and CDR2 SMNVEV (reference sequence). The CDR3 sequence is CASSPSHTAGYEQFF. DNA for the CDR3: TGTGCCAGCAGTCCGTCCCATACTGCAGGCTATGAGCAGTTCTTC.

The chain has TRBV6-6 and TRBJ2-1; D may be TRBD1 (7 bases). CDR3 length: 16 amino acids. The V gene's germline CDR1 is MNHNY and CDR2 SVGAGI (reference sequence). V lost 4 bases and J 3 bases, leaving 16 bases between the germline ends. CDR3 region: CASSSGGGGRYNEQFF. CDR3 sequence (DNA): TGTGCCAGCAGTTCCGGCGGAGGGGGCCGCTACAATGAGCAGTTCTTC.

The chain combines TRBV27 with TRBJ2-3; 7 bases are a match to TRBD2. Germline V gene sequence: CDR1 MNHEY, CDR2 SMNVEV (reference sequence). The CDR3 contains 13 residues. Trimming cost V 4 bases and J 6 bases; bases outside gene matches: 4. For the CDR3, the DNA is TGTGCCAGCAGTTGGACTAGAGGGGATACGCAGTATTTT. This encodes CASSWTRGDTQYF.

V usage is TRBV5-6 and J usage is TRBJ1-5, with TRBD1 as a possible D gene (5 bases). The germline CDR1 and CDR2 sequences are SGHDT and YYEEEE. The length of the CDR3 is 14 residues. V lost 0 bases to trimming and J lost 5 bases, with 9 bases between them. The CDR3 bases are TGTGCCAGCAGCTTGGGGGGCCGAGATCAGCCCCAGCATTTT. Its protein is CASSLGGRDQPQHF.

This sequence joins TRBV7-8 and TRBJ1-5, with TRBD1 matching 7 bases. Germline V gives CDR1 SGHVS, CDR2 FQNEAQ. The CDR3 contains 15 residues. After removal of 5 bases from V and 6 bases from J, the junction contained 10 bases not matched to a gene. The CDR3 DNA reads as TGTGCCAGCAGCCTCACAGGGGAGGTGGGTCAGCCCCAGCATTTT. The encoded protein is CASSLTGEVGQPQHF.

For the CDR3, the DNA is TGTGCCAGCAGCCTCCGTCACGGAGGACCCCCGGGGAACACTGAAGCTTTCTTT. This translates into CASSLRHGGPPGNTEAFF. This chain joins TRBV5-6 and TRBJ1-1; D remains ambiguous. Trimming shortened V by 4 bases and J by 1 base, and 23 bases separated the two germline ends. CDR3 length equals 18 residues. In germline, CDR1 is SGHDT, CDR2 YYEEEE.

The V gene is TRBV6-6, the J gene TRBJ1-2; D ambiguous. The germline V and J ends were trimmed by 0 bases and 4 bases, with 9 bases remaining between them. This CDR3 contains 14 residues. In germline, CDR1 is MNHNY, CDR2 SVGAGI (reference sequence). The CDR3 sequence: CASSYSGSSYGYTF. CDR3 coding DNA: TGTGCCAGCAGTTACTCGGGCAGTTCCTATGGCTACACCTTC.

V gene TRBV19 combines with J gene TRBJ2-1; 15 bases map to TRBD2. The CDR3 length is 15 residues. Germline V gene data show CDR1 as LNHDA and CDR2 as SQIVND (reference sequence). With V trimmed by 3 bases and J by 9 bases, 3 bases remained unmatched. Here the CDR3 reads CASSIGLAGGPEQFF. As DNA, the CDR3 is TGTGCCAGTAGTATCGGACTAGCGGGAGGGCCTGAGCAGTTCTTC.

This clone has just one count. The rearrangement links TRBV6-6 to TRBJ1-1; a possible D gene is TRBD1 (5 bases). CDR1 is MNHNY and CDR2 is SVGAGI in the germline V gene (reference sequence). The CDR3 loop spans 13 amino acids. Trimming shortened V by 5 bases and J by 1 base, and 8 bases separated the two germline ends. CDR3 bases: TGTGCCAGCAGTCCGGGGGGGAACACTGAAGCTTTCTTT. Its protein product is CASSPGGNTEAFF.

DNA of the CDR3: TGTGCCAGCAGTTTAAGACAGGGGGCGGACTATGGCTACACCTTC. As protein: CASSLRQGADYGYTF. This chain links TRBV27 with TRBJ1-2, with TRBD1 identical over 10 bases. The CDR3 extends over 15 amino acids. J lost 3 bases, V lost 2 bases, and 3 bases had no gene match. Germline loops: CDR1 MNHEY, CDR2 SMNVEV (reference sequence).